The 19 T cell receptor beta chains presented below share a single source sample, sequenced in a study of graft-versus-host responses after intestinal transplantation. Sequencing was performed with immunoSEQ multiplex PCR; in TCRdb, only in-frame clones are kept and a portion is missing. Of 55,000 to 70,000 clones in the sample, roughly 89% are singletons; the top ten hold 2.5% to 3%. Sample: PBMCs, taken around 120 days after intestinal transplantation. Receptors were obtained from a human patient who received an intestinal transplant, so some T cells may come from the graft donor.

The chain has TRBV7-9 and TRBJ2-7, with 8 bases matching TRBD2. The CDR3 runs to 13 residues. With V trimmed by 5 bases and J by 9 bases, 9 bases remained unmatched. CDR1 is SEHNR, CDR2 FQNEAQ, per germline (reference sequence). The CDR3, as DNA: TGTGCCAGCAGCCCACCTAGCGGGCCTTCGCAGTACTTC. This translates into CASSPPSGPSQYF.

The chain couples TRBV6-1 to TRBJ1-5, with 10 bases matching TRBD1. Trimming at V came to 5 bases and at J to 3 bases, leaving 4 bases not matched to a gene. From germline, CDR1 is MNHNS and CDR2 SASEGT. The CDR3 covers 15 residues. CDR3 sequence (DNA): TGTGCCAGCAGTCTCGGACAGGGGGACAATCAGCCCCAGCATTTT. Translation: CASSLGQGDNQPQHF.

The gene calls are TRBV28 and TRBJ1-4, with 7 nucleotides matching TRBD1. The CDR3 has 14 amino acids. V dropped 6 bases and J dropped 8; count of bases not matched to a gene: 9. Germline V gene data show CDR1 as MDHEN and CDR2 as SYDVKM. The CDR3 DNA reads TGTGCCAGCAGCCATACAGGGGTGGGAGAAAAACTGTTTTTT. This sequence encodes CASSHTGVGEKLFF.

This clone has just a few counts. The chain recombines TRBV29-1 with TRBJ2-7; possible D gene TRBD1, 5 bases. V was clipped by 7 bases and J by 0 bases, with 10 bases between them. The germline CDR1 and CDR2 sequences are SQVTM and ANQGSEA. This CDR3 spans 12 amino acids. The CDR3: CSARATSYEQYF. Here the CDR3 DNA reads TGCAGCGCCAGGGCGACCTCCTACGAGCAGTACTTC.

By share, this clone ranks as medium-sized. The chain recombines TRBV28 with TRBJ1-5; a weak D match, TRBD1 (5 bases). The CDR3 consists of 14 residues. V shed 5 bases and J shed 0 bases, with 8 bases lying between them. The germline V gene encodes CDR1 MDHEN and CDR2 SYDVKM. Here the CDR3 reads CASSKGPSNQPQHF. DNA of the CDR3: TGTGCCAGCAGTAAGGGGCCTAGCAATCAGCCCCAGCATTTT.

In its sample, this clone was seen a few times. The V gene is TRBV27, the J gene TRBJ1-5; perhaps TRBD1 as D (6 bases). Per germline, CDR1 MNHEY and CDR2 SMNVEV (reference sequence). The CDR3 runs to 13 residues. V shed 6 bases and J shed 0 bases, with 6 bases lying between them. For the CDR3, the DNA is TGTGCCAGCAGCAGGGGTAGCAATCAGCCCCAGCATTTT. Translation gives CASSRGSNQPQHF.

The chain combines TRBV5-4 with TRBJ2-5, with D perhaps being TRBD1 or TRBD2 (5 bases each). V lost 5 bases, J lost 7 bases, and 18 bases lay in between. The length of the CDR3 is 14 residues. In germline, CDR1 is SGHNT, CDR2 YYREEE (reference sequence). The CDR3 nucleotides are TGTGCCAGCAGAGAGGGGTTGCAGGGTGGGACCCAGTACTTC. Translating gives CASREGLQGGTQYF. Full variable domain (missing parts from reference TRBV5-4 and TRBJ2-5): ETGVTQSPTHLIKTRGQQVTLRCSSQSGHNTVSWYQQALGQGPQFIFQYYREEENGRGNFPPRFSGLQFPNYSSELNVNALELDDSALYLCASREGLQGGTQYFGPGTRLLVL.

The chain couples TRBV2 to TRBJ1-5, with a tentative D call TRBD1 (5 bases). Germline loops: CDR1 SNHLY, CDR2 FYNNEI. The V end was cut by 7 bases, the J end by 2 bases, with 12 bases between. The CDR3 runs to 14 residues. CDR3: CASNTRQRNQPQHF. The DNA for the CDR3 is TGTGCCAGCAATACGAGACAGCGCAATCAGCCCCAGCATTTT.

The CDR3: CASSSATDMNTEAFF. For the CDR3, the DNA is TGTGCCAGCAGCTCTGCGACAGATATGAACACTGAAGCTTTCTTT. The chain joins TRBV9 to TRBJ1-1, with TRBD1 as a possible D gene (5 bases). The CDR3 totals 15 residues. V shed 4 bases and J shed 0 bases, with 13 bases lying between them. CDR1 SGDLS and CDR2 YYNGEE come from the germline V gene.

The V call is TRBV18, the J call TRBJ2-2; TRBD1 is a possible D gene (5 bases). Germline V CDR1 and CDR2: KGHSH, LQKENI. Trimming left V 3 bases short and J 3 bases short, with 11 bases between. CDR3 size: 15 residues. The CDR3 loop is CASSPPGFDTGELFF. CDR3 nucleotides: TGTGCCAGCTCACCTCCAGGGTTTGACACCGGGGAGCTGTTTTTT.

V gene TRBV18 combines with J gene TRBJ2-7; D may be TRBD2 (6 bases). CDR3 length equals 13 residues. The germline gives CDR1 KGHSH, CDR2 LQKENI. V lost 4 bases and J 4 bases, leaving 11 bases between the germline ends. The CDR3 spells CASSLSGSYEQYF. The CDR3, as DNA: TGTGCCAGCTCACTCAGCGGGTCTTACGAGCAGTACTTC. The full variable domain, its missing parts supplied by reference TRBV18 and TRBJ2-7, is NAGVMQNPRHLVRRRGQEARLRCSPMKGHSHVYWYRQLPEEGLKFMVYLQKENIIDESGMPKERFSAEFPKEGPSILRIQQVVRGDSAAYFCASSLSGSYEQYFGPGTRLTVT.

This clone was found once. The sample has other DNA sequences that encode this CDR3 too. The J gene is TRBJ2-7, the V gene TRBV19, with D perhaps TRBD1 (5 bases). CDR3 size: 13 residues. The germline V gene has CDR1 LNHDA and CDR2 SQIVND (reference sequence). Trimming pared 4 bases from V and 1 base from J, leaving 8 bases between. The DNA of the CDR3 is TGTGCCAGTAGTACCCAGGGTTCCTACGAGCAGTACTTC. Its protein is CASSTQGSYEQYF.

The chain's CDR3 is CASSPPERGQETQYF. The CDR3 nucleotides are TGTGCCAGCTCACCACCGGAGCGGGGCCAAGAGACCCAGTACTTC. This sequence joins TRBV18 and TRBJ2-5; TRBD2 matches 7 bases. Germline lookup yields CDR1 KGHSH and CDR2 LQKENI. This CDR3 is built from 15 residues. Trimming took 0 bases from V and 1 from J; bases not matched to a gene: 2.

The rearrangement uses TRBV10-3 and TRBJ2-7; D call uncertain. Per the germline V gene, CDR1 is ENHRY and CDR2 is SYGVKD. CDR3 length equals 12 residues. V was cut by 3 bases and J by 6 bases, with 9 bases left in between. CDR3 sequence: CAISDGPSEQYF. The CDR3 DNA is TGTGCCATCAGTGATGGGCCCAGCGAGCAGTACTTC.

This sequence joins TRBV2 and TRBJ2-3; possible D gene TRBD1, 7 bases. V lost 8 bases and J 4 bases, leaving 16 bases between the germline ends. Germline CDR1 SNHLY, CDR2 FYNNEI. This CDR3 has 14 residues. The DNA of the CDR3 is TGTGCCAGCGGCAGGGGGGACTTCTCAGATACGCAGTATTTT. The encoded protein is CASGRGDFSDTQYF. Supplemented by reference TRBV2 and TRBJ2-3, the full variable domain reads EPEVTQTPSHQVTQMGQEVILRCVPISNHLYFYWYRQILGQKVEFLVSFYNNEISEKSEIFDDQFSVERPDGSNFTLKIRSTKLEDSAMYFCASGRGDFSDTQYFGPGTRLTVL.

The rearrangement joins TRBV7-9 to TRBJ2-5, with a tentative D call TRBD2 (6 bases). Trimming took off 6 bases at V and 5 bases at J, with 19 bases between the two ends. Germline CDR1 and CDR2: SEHNR and FQNEAQ (reference sequence). This CDR3 comprises 15 residues. The DNA of the CDR3 is TGTGCCAGCAGAAAAGTCGGGGGTACATATGAGACCCAGTACTTC. The encoded protein is CASRKVGGTYETQYF.

This chain links TRBV6-1 with TRBJ1-5; D gene unclear. CDR3 length: 13 amino acids. In germline, CDR1 is MNHNS, CDR2 SASEGT. The V end lost 2 bases, the J end lost 5 bases, and 7 bases lay between the germline ends. The DNA for the CDR3 is TGTGCCAGCAGTGAAACGAGAGATCAGCCCCAGCATTTT. Translated: CASSETRDQPQHF.

The genes are TRBV28 and TRBJ1-6, with D perhaps TRBD1 (5 bases). The CDR3 length is 13 residues. V gave up 7 bases and J gave up 10 bases, with 14 bases separating them. The V gene's germline CDR1 is MDHEN and CDR2 SYDVKM. CDR3 residues: CASKGSLGSPLHF. CDR3 coding DNA: TGTGCCAGCAAGGGGTCCCTTGGATCACCCCTCCACTTT.

The V gene is TRBV19, the J gene TRBJ1-2, with D possibly being TRBD1 (5 bases). This CDR3 contains 13 residues. Trimming left V 5 bases short and J 6 bases short, with 13 bases between. The germline gives CDR1 LNHDA, CDR2 SQIVND (reference sequence). CDR3 in amino acids: CASSPLRDDGYTF. CDR3 coding DNA: TGTGCCAGTAGTCCTCTCAGGGATGATGGCTACACCTTC.